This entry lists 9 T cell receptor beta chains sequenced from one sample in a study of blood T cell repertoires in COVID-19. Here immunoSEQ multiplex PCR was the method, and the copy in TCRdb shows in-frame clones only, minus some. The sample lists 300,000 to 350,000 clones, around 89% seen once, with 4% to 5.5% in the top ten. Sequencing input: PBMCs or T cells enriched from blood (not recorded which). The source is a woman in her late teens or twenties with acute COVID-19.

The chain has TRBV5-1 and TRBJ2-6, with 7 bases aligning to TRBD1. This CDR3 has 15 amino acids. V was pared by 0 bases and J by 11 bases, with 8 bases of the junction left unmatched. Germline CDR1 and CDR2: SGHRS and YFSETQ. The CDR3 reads CASSLGQGWRDVLTF. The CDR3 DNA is TGCGCCAGCAGCTTGGGACAGGGTTGGCGGGACGTCCTGACTTTC. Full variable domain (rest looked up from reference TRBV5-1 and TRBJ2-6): KAGVTQTPRYLIKTRGQQVTLSCSPISGHRSVSWYQQTPGQGLQFLFEYFSETQRNKGNFPGRFSGRQFSNSRSEMNVSTLELGDSALYLCASSLGQGWRDVLTFGAGSRLTVL.

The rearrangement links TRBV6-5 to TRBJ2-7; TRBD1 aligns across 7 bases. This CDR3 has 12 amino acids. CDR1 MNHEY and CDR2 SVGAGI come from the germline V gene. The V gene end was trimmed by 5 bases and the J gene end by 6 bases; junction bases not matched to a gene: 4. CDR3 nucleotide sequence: TGTGCCAGCAGTCAGAGACAGGGCGAGCAGTACTTC. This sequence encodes CASSQRQGEQYF.

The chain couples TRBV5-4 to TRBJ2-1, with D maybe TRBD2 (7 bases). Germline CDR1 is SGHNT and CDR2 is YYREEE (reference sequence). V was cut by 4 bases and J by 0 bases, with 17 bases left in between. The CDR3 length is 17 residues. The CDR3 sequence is CASSPEGGRSSYNEQFF. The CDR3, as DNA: TGTGCCAGCAGCCCGGAGGGGGGGCGGAGCTCCTACAATGAGCAGTTCTTC.

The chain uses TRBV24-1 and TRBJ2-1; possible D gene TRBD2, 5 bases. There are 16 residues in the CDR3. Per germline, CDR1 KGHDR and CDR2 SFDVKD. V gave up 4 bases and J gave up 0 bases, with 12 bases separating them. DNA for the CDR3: TGTGCCACCAGTGAGTTCCTAGCTAGCTCCTACAATGAGCAGTTCTTC. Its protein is CATSEFLASSYNEQFF.

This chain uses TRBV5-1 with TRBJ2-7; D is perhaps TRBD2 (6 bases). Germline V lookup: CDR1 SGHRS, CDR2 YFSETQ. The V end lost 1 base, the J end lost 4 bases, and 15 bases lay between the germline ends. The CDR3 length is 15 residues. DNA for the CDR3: TGCGCCAGCAGCTTGTACGGCGGGACGTTTTACGAGCAGTACTTC. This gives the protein CASSLYGGTFYEQYF.

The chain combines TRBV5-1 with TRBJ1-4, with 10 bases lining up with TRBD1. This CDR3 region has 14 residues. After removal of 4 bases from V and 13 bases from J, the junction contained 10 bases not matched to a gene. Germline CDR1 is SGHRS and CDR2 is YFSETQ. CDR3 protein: CASSAAGTGVRLFF. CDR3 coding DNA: TGCGCCAGCAGCGCAGCCGGGACAGGGGTTAGACTGTTTTTT.

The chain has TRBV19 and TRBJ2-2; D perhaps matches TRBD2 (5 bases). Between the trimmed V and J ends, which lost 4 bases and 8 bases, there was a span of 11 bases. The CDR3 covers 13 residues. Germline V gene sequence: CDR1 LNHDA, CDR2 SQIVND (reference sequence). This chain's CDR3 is CASSNREAGELFF. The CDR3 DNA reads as TGTGCCAGTAGTAATCGGGAAGCGGGGGAGCTGTTTTTT.

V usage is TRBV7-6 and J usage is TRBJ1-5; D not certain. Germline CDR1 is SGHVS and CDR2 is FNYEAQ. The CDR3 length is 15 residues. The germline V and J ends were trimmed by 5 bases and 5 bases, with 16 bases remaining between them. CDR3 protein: CASSDVPGPDQPQHF. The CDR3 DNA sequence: TGTGCCAGCAGCGACGTCCCGGGTCCGGATCAGCCCCAGCATTTT.

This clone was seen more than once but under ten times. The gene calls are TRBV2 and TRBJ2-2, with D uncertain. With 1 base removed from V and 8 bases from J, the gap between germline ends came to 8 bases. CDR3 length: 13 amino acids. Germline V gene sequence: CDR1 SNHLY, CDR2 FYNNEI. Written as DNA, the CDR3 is TGTGCCAGCAGTGAAGGGATACTAGGGGAGCTGTTTTTT. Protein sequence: CASSEGILGELFF.